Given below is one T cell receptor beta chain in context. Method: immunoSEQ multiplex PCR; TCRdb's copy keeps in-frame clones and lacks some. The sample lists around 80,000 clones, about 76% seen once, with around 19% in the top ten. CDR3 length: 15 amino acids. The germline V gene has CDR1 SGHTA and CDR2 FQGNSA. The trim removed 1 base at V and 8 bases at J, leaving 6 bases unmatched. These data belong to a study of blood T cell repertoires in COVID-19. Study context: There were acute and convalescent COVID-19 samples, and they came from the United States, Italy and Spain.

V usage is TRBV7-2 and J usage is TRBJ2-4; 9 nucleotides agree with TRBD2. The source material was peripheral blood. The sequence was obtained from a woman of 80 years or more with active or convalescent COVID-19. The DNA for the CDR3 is TGTGCCAGCAGCTTAGGCGGCGGGGGGGGTGACATTCAGTACTTC. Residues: CASSLGGGGGDIQYF.